A selection of T cell receptor beta chains follows, all from one sample in a study of blood T cells in healthy people across ages. MiXCR, applied by TCRdb to the 5' RACE reads, yields one record per CDR3 protein. The sample lists roughly 800,000 distinct CDR3 sequences, roughly 24% occurring once. In addition, the sample was reused for a study of T cells of mothers and their children.

The sequencing sample was made of blood. These TCRs come from a boy aged 10-17 years in good health. The conserved cysteine and the conserved F or W are not part of the CDR3 here. A D gene is named only where the DNA matches it firmly. The size of a clone is reported for some rows only, either as once, few or many, or as a class for expanded clones.

j_call: NA; clone_size: few; v_call: TRBV20-1; d_call: TRBD1; cdr3_aa: SAFPTSLGTDTQH
j_call: TRBJ2-5; clone_size: NA; v_call: TRBV5-1; d_call: TRBD1; cdr3_aa: ASRPPGYRGLQETQY
j_call: TRBJ1-5; clone_size: NA; v_call: TRBV20-1; d_call: NA; cdr3_aa: SARDTFNQPQH
j_call: TRBJ1-5; clone_size: once; v_call: TRBV7-9; d_call: NA; cdr3_aa: ASSFGGISNQPQH
j_call: TRBJ1-4; clone_size: few; v_call: TRBV6-6; d_call: NA; cdr3_aa: ASSFGRGTTNEKLF
j_call: TRBJ1-1; clone_size: few; v_call: TRBV6-5; d_call: NA; cdr3_aa: ASSPHLIGTEAF
j_call: TRBJ1-2; clone_size: NA; v_call: TRBV6-2/TRBV6-3; d_call: NA; cdr3_aa: ASTLGNYGYN
j_call: TRBJ2-1; clone_size: NA; v_call: TRBV18; d_call: NA; cdr3_aa: ASSPLAARAYNEQF
j_call: TRBJ1-2; clone_size: NA; v_call: TRBV4-2; d_call: NA; cdr3_aa: ASSQGAGADGANYGYT
j_call: TRBJ2-4; clone_size: few; v_call: TRBV5-4; d_call: TRBD1; cdr3_aa: ASSLGLTGGEGDIQY
j_call: TRBJ2-1; clone_size: many; v_call: TRBV5-1; d_call: TRBD2; cdr3_aa: ASSPGLAGAGEQF
j_call: TRBJ2-1; clone_size: once; v_call: TRBV5-5; d_call: TRBD1; cdr3_aa: ASSWGQGSLDEQF
j_call: TRBJ2-7; clone_size: NA; v_call: TRBV7-9; d_call: NA; cdr3_aa: ASSLEGTIAYEQY
j_call: TRBJ2-5; clone_size: NA; v_call: TRBV19; d_call: NA; cdr3_aa: ASSVILQGFQETQY
j_call: TRBJ2-7; clone_size: NA; v_call: TRBV6-2/TRBV6-3; d_call: NA; cdr3_aa: ASRHPNLRGSYEQY
j_call: TRBJ2-3; clone_size: NA; v_call: TRBV7-9; d_call: NA; cdr3_aa: ASSQEGESADTQY
j_call: TRBJ2-7; clone_size: few; v_call: TRBV2; d_call: NA; cdr3_aa: ASLVQEEQY
j_call: TRBJ2-7; clone_size: NA; v_call: TRBV29-1; d_call: NA; cdr3_aa: SVEVGEQY
j_call: TRBJ1-6; clone_size: NA; v_call: TRBV20-1; d_call: NA; cdr3_aa: SASQGIWTPLH
j_call: NA; clone_size: few; v_call: TRBV20-1; d_call: NA; cdr3_aa: SASGSSLETQY
j_call: TRBJ1-2; clone_size: few; v_call: TRBV6-6; d_call: TRBD1; cdr3_aa: ASSDVGGGGSYT
j_call: TRBJ2-1; clone_size: NA; v_call: TRBV19; d_call: NA; cdr3_aa: ARRKDFSSYNEQF
j_call: TRBJ2-1; clone_size: few; v_call: TRBV7-3; d_call: TRBD2; cdr3_aa: ASSLGTSAYNEQF
j_call: TRBJ2-1; clone_size: few; v_call: TRBV5-4; d_call: TRBD1; cdr3_aa: ASSPGGTGGNEQF
j_call: TRBJ2-1; clone_size: few; v_call: TRBV6-2/TRBV6-3; d_call: NA; cdr3_aa: ASNQVRGGIH